The clone carrying this TCR beta chain has a count of ten or more. The antigen is not known. Extractions gave at least 5 micrograms of total RNA per sample. The entry originates in a study of blood T cells in healthy people across ages. Study conclusions and caveats: As naive T cell percentage varied, TCR beta diversity correlated strongly with it. Older age coincided with a roughly linear decline in TCR beta diversity per million T cells.

Next came a second PCR, run for roughly 7 to 12 cycles, which used a sample-barcoded 5' primer along with a J-beta primer mix. TCRdb redid the calling of the 5' RACE reads with MiXCR, one entry per CDR3 protein. This sample has about 800,000 distinct CDR3 sequences, with around 25% found just once. These same data were also listed under a study on T cells of mothers and their children. That source reports: Nine systemically healthy Caucasian donors: three mothers, six children.

The TCR comes from a boy younger than 18 in good health. Sequences were obtained from blood.

The CDR3 loop reads CASSRQGPRETQYF. Here the CDR3 DNA reads TGTGCCAGCAGCAGACAGGGGCCACGAGAGACCCAGTACTTC. This chain connects TRBV7-9 to TRBJ2-5, with 8 bases identical to TRBD1. J gave up 4 bases and V 5 bases, and 6 bases lay outside the gene matches. This CDR3 spans 14 amino acids. Germline V lookup: CDR1 SEHNR, CDR2 FQNEAQ (reference sequence). Using reference TRBV7-9 and TRBJ2-5 for the parts outside the CDR3, the full variable domain is DTGVSQNPRHKITKRGQNVTFRCDPISEHNRLYWYRQTLGQGPEFLTYFQNEAQLEKSRLLSDRFSAERPKGSFSTLEIQRTEQGDSAMYLCASSRQGPRETQYFGPGTRLLVL.